A single sample is the source of the 13 T cell receptor beta chains below, sequenced in a study of regulatory T cells in long-lasting Graves disease. Stated time point: persistent/refractory GD, antithyroid drugs over 5 years with positive TRAb. PBMCs provided the RNA from which the TCR library was made. Building the TCR beta libraries relied on iRepertoire HTBI primers, and CDR3 regions underwent Arm-PCR. TCRdb re-called the multiplex PCR reads with MiXCR, one entry per CDR3 protein. The profile shows about 430,000 distinct CDR3 sequences, approximately 22% of them singletons. This material consisted of peripheral blood mononuclear cells (PBMCs), taken when the disease was refractory, from a patient treated with antithyroid drugs. All receptors come from a female donor with Graves disease.

The chain uses TRBV13 and TRBJ2-7; D possibly corresponds to TRBD1 (6 bases). Trimming shortened V by 5 bases and J by 6 bases, and 17 bases separated the two germline ends. Per germline, CDR1 PRHDT and CDR2 FYEKMQ (reference sequence). This CDR3 region has 14 residues. CDR3 nucleotide sequence: TGTGCCAGCAGCACCAGAAACAGGGTGCGCGAGCAGTACTTC. It codes for CASSTRNRVREQYF.

The chain is built from TRBV20-1 and TRBJ2-7; 8 positions match TRBD2. The ends lost 5 bases at V and 2 bases at J; junction bases unmatched: 11. This CDR3 contains 15 residues. Germline assignment: CDR1 DFQATT and CDR2 SNEGSKA (reference sequence). The CDR3 nucleotides are TGCAGTGCTTTGGCTCGCGGGAGGCCCACCTACGAGCAGTACTTC. Translation: CSALARGRPTYEQYF.

The chain links TRBV12-3 or TRBV12-4 to TRBJ2-7; 8 bases are a match to TRBD2. The CDR3 has 14 residues. J lost 6 bases, V lost 0 bases, and 4 bases had no gene match. The CDR3 region is CASSLALAGGEQYF. The CDR3 DNA reads as TGTGCCAGCAGTTTAGCGTTGGCGGGGGGCGAGCAGTACTTC.

This chain connects TRBV28 to TRBJ2-7; perhaps TRBD2 as D (6 bases). The CDR3 length is 14 residues. V gave up 5 bases and J gave up 3 bases, with 14 bases separating them. Per the germline V gene, CDR1 is MDHEN and CDR2 is SYDVKM. The CDR3 bases are TGTGCCAGCAGTCTAAGGGGACTCCTCTACGAGCAGTACTTC. It encodes CASSLRGLLYEQYF.

This clonotype was recorded a few times. The J gene is TRBJ2-7, the V gene TRBV7-9; D is possibly TRBD1 (7 bases). In germline, CDR1 is SEHNR, CDR2 FQNEAQ (reference sequence). Trimming took off 7 bases at V and 7 bases at J, with 26 bases between the two ends. This CDR3 region has 16 residues. This CDR3 is CASTPGSGGFLGEQYF. The CDR3 nucleotides read TGTGCCAGCACCCCCGGGTCAGGGGGGTTCTTGGGAGAGCAGTACTTC. Supplemented by reference TRBV7-9 and TRBJ2-7, the full variable domain reads DTGVSQNPRHKITKRGQNVTFRCDPISEHNRLYWYRQTLGQGPEFLTYFQNEAQLEKSRLLSDRFSAERPKGSFSTLEIQRTEQGDSAMYLCASTPGSGGFLGEQYFGPGTRLTVT.

This clonotype was seen many times. The J gene is TRBJ2-7, the V gene TRBV28, with 8 bases that match TRBD2. Germline CDR1 and CDR2: MDHEN and SYDVKM. This CDR3 has 15 residues. The V segment lost 3 bases and the J segment 6 bases; nucleotides outside the gene matches: 10. The DNA for the CDR3 is TGTGCCAGCAGTTTTGACGGGAGGGCCCAGGGCGAGCAGTACTTC. Translation gives CASSFDGRAQGEQYF.

This chain links TRBV9 with TRBJ2-3; TRBD1 aligns across 9 bases. The CDR3 runs to 20 residues. V shed 4 bases, J shed 3 bases, and the junction held 21 bases outside the gene matches. Germline V gene sequence: CDR1 SGDLS, CDR2 YYNGEE. DNA for the CDR3: TGTGCCAGCAGCCCCACGAGGACACGGCCGCCACAGGGGGCTACAGATACGCAGTATTTT. Translation: CASSPTRTRPPQGATDTQYF.

The V gene is TRBV6-1, the J gene TRBJ2-1; TRBD2 agrees at 10 bases. The CDR3 is made up of 12 amino acids. Germline V gives CDR1 MNHNS, CDR2 SASEGT. Losses at the gene ends were 1 base for V and 14 bases for J; bases not matched to a gene: 2. CDR3 nucleotides: TGTGCCAGCAGTGAAGGAGGACTAGCGGAGTTCTTC. This gives the protein CASSEGGLAEFF.

This clonotype occurred a few times. This chain links TRBV28 with TRBJ1-2, with D possibly matching TRBD1 (5 bases). The CDR3 is 16 residues long. V lost 2 bases to trimming and J lost 4 bases, with 17 bases between them. Germline CDR1 is MDHEN and CDR2 is SYDVKM. CDR3 in amino acids: CASSLGLRGPSYGYTF. In DNA form, the CDR3 reads TGTGCCAGCAGTTTAGGGCTCCGGGGACCCTCCTATGGCTACACCTTC.

The J gene is TRBJ2-2, the V gene TRBV5-4, with TRBD2 identical over 11 bases. V was pared by 4 bases and J by 2 bases, with 7 bases of the junction left unmatched. CDR1 and CDR2 from the germline V gene are SGHNT and YYREEE (reference sequence). This CDR3 comprises 17 residues. The CDR3 DNA is TGTGCCAGCAGCCCTGCTAGCGGGAGGTCAAACACCGGGGAGCTGTTTTTT. Protein: CASSPASGRSNTGELFF.

This clonotype came up many times. V and J are TRBV10-3 and TRBJ2-7, with 10 bases lining up with TRBD2. J gave up 5 bases and V 3 bases, and 10 bases lay outside the gene matches. In germline, CDR1 is ENHRY, CDR2 SYGVKD. CDR3 length equals 16 residues. The CDR3 DNA reads as TGTGCCATCAGTGATCCCCCTAGCGGGAGTACCCACGAGCAGTACTTC. Residues: CAISDPPSGSTHEQYF.

The chain employs TRBV30 and TRBJ2-7, with unresolved D. Trimming removed 4 bases at V and 0 bases at J, with 10 bases between. Germline values: CDR1 GTSNPN, CDR2 SVGIG (reference sequence). The CDR3 sequence is 13 residues long. Here the CDR3 reads CAWTSRSSYEQYF. For the CDR3, the DNA is TGTGCCTGGACAAGTAGGAGCTCCTACGAGCAGTACTTC.

The sample holds a few counts of this clonotype. The V and J genes are TRBV28 and TRBJ2-7, with a tentative D call TRBD1 (7 bases). Germline CDR1 MDHEN, CDR2 SYDVKM. Trimming pared 6 bases from V and 4 bases from J, leaving 22 bases between. The CDR3 extends over 16 amino acids. CDR3 region: CASSKTAGQTYYEQYF. CDR3 sequence (DNA): TGTGCCAGCAGCAAGACGGCGGGACAGACATATTACGAGCAGTACTTC.